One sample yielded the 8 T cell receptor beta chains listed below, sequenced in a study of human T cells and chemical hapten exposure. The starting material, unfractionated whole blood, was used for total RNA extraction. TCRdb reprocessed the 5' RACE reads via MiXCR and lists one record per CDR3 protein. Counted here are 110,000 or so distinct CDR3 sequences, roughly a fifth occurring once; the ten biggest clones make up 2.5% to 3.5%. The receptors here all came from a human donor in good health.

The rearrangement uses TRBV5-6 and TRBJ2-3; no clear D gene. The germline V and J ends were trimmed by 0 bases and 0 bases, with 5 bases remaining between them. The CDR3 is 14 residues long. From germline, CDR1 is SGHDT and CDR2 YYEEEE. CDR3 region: CASSLELSTDTQYF. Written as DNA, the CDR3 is TGTGCCAGCAGCTTGGAACTTAGCACAGATACGCAGTATTTT.

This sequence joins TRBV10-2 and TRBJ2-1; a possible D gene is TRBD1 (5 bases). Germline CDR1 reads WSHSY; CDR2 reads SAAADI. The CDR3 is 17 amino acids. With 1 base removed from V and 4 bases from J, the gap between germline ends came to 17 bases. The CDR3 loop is CASSELYRRQEYNEQFF. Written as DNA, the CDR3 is TGCGCCAGCAGTGAGTTATACAGGCGGCAGGAATACAATGAGCAGTTCTTC.

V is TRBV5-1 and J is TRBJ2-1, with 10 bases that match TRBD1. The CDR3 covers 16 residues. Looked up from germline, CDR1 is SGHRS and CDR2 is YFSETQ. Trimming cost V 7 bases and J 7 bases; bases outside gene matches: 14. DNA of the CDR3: TGCGCCAGCTCCGTCCAGGGGACAGGGGTTCGGAATGAGCAGTTCTTC. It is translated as CASSVQGTGVRNEQFF.

CDR3 coding DNA: TGCAGTGCGAATGACAGGGTCGGTCTCCACGAGCAGTACTTC. Translation: CSANDRVGLHEQYF. The chain uses TRBV20-1 and TRBJ2-7; TRBD1 aligns across 7 bases. The CDR3 runs 14 residues. With V trimmed by 6 bases and J by 5 bases, 13 bases remained unmatched. Germline V gene data show CDR1 as DFQATT and CDR2 as SNEGSKA (reference sequence).

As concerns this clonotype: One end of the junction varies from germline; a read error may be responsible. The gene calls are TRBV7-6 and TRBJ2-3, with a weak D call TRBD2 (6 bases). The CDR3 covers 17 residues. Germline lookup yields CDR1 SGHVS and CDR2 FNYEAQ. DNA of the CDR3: TGTGCTAGCAGCTTAGAATGGCGGGACCCTGGGGCAGATACGCAGTATTTT. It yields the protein CASSLEWRDPGADTQYF.

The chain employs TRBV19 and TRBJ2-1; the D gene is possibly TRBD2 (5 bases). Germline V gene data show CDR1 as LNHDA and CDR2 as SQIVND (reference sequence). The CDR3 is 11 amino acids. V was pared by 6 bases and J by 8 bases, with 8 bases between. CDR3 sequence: CASRDWDEQFF. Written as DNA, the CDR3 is TGTGCCAGTAGGGACTGGGATGAGCAGTTCTTC.

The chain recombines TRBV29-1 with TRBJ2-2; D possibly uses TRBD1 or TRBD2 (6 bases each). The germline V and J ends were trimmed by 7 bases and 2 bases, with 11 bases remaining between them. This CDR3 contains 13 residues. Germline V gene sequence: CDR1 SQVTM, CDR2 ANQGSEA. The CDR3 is CSAGALNTGELFF. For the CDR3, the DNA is TGCAGCGCGGGGGCCTTAAACACCGGGGAGCTGTTTTTT.

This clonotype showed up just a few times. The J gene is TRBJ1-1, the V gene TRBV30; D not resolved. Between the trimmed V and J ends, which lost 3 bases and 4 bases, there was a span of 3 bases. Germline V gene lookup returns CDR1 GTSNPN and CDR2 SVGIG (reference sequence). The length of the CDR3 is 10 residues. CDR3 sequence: CAWRSTEAFF. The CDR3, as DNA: TGTGCCTGGAGATCCACTGAAGCTTTCTTT.